The source of this T cell receptor (beta chain) is a study of identical twins. The study, taken as a whole, reports: The study based its conclusions on cross-sectional statistical analysis and did not follow the same donors. It was possible that invariant MAIT and iNKT cells partly confounded the zero-insertion analyses. In beta out-of-frame sequences, the excess sharing between twins was weaker.

This clonotype turned up a few times. Its antigen is unidentified. There are 16 residues in the CDR3. V lost 0 bases to trimming and J lost 4 bases; unmatched junction nucleotides: 5. Germline-derived CDR1 and CDR2 are SQVTM and ANQGSEA. MiXCR was run by TCRdb on the 5' RACE reads, yielding one entry per CDR3 protein. The table shows 1.5 million to 2 million distinct CDR3 sequences, with more than 30% occurring only once. The TCR comes from a newborn girl in good health. This rearrangement joins TRBV29-1 to TRBJ2-1, with 11 bases aligning to TRBD1. The material sequenced was cord blood. CDR3 bases: TGCAGCGTTGAAGAGCGGCGGGACAGGGGGTACAATGAGCAGTTCTTC. Translating it yields CSVEERRDRGYNEQFF.